One and the same sample provided the 19 T cell receptor beta chains below, sequenced in a study of T cell clones after liver transplantation. Sequenced by immunoSEQ multiplex PCR; TCRdb stores in-frame clones only, minus some. The sample yields about 16,000 clones, approximately 91% seen once. The sample here was CD8+ T cells from blood, taken before liver transplant. The receptors derive from a human donor who received a liver transplant.

The chain is built from TRBV27 and TRBJ2-5; 7 nucleotides line up with TRBD2. The germline CDR1 and CDR2 sequences are MNHEY and SMNVEV (reference sequence). V lost 4 bases, J lost 4 bases, and 9 bases stayed unmatched. CDR3 length: 15 residues. The CDR3 nucleotides read TGTGCCAGCAGTTCCGGCCTAGGGGAGGGAGAGACCCAGTACTTC. This codes for CASSSGLGEGETQYF.

The genes are TRBV30 and TRBJ2-7, with TRBD1 matching over 9 bases. Trimming took 1 base from V and 2 from J; bases not matched to a gene: 6. Germline CDR1 reads GTSNPN; CDR2 reads SVGIG (reference sequence). This CDR3 has 15 amino acids. Here the CDR3 DNA reads TGTGCCTGGAGTGGGCTCCGGGACAGGGCCTACGAGCAGTACTTC. It specifies CAWSGLRDRAYEQYF.

The chain couples TRBV7-8 to TRBJ2-7, with 8 nucleotides matching TRBD1. The CDR3 is 15 amino acids. The J segment lost 5 bases and the V segment lost 1 base, leaving 7 bases of the junction unmatched. Germline assignment: CDR1 SGHVS and CDR2 FQNEAQ. CDR3 DNA: TGTGCCAGCAGCTTAGGTGCCAGGGGGCTGGACGAGCAGTACTTC. Protein: CASSLGARGLDEQYF.

This chain links TRBV19 with TRBJ2-7; tentatively, D is TRBD1 or TRBD2 (5 bases each). Germline CDR1 LNHDA, CDR2 SQIVND (reference sequence). V was shortened by 1 base and J by 2 bases, with 12 bases between the two germline ends. The CDR3 spans 15 residues. The CDR3 loop is CASSIGGDSTYEQYF. CDR3 nucleotides: TGTGCCAGTAGTATAGGGGGAGACAGTACCTACGAGCAGTACTTC.

This chain connects TRBV7-3 to TRBJ2-5; the D call may be TRBD1 or TRBD2 (5 bases each). Germline CDR1 is SGHTA and CDR2 is FQGTGA. The CDR3 sequence is 14 residues long. The V end lost 2 bases, the J end lost 5 bases, and 12 bases lay between the germline ends. This CDR3 reads CASSLAGASETQYF. In DNA form, the CDR3 reads TGTGCCAGCAGCTTAGCCGGGGCGAGTGAGACCCAGTACTTC.

The CDR3 DNA reads as TGCAGCGTTGAAGGAGGTGGACGGCGCCCCTCCTACAATGAGCAGTTCTTC. Translating gives CSVEGGGRRPSYNEQFF. The chain carries TRBV29-1 and TRBJ2-1; D gene unclear. The V end was cut by 1 base, the J end by 0 bases, with 16 bases between. Germline values: CDR1 SQVTM, CDR2 ANQGSEA. This CDR3 region has 17 residues.

V and J are TRBV27 and TRBJ2-7, with 8 positions matching TRBD1. V lost 0 bases to trimming and J lost 5 bases; unmatched junction nucleotides: 6. The CDR3 length is 15 residues. CDR1 and CDR2 from the germline V gene are MNHEY and SMNVEV (reference sequence). CDR3 in amino acids: CASSLSAQGANEQYF. The CDR3 coding sequence is TGTGCCAGCAGTTTATCGGCGCAGGGGGCCAACGAGCAGTACTTC.

The chain links TRBV7-3 to TRBJ2-7; D perhaps matches TRBD1 (6 bases). Germline CDR1 is SGHTA and CDR2 is FQGTGA. The CDR3 has 13 amino acids. The V end was cut by 5 bases, the J end by 1 base, with 9 bases between. CDR3 in amino acids: CASSPTGSYEQYF. For the CDR3, the DNA is TGTGCCAGCAGCCCCACAGGGTCCTACGAGCAGTACTTC.

The chain combines TRBV29-1 with TRBJ2-1; D ambiguous. This CDR3 contains 11 residues. Germline CDR1 reads SQVTM; CDR2 reads ANQGSEA. The V gene lost 3 bases and the J gene lost 7 bases, with 7 bases spanning the gap. This CDR3 reads CSVEGRNEQFF. As DNA, the CDR3 is TGCAGCGTTGAGGGCAGGAATGAGCAGTTCTTC.

This clone occurred once. The chain links TRBV4-1 to TRBJ2-2; tentatively, D is TRBD1 (5 bases). With 0 bases removed from V and 1 base from J, the gap between germline ends came to 6 bases. The CDR3 contains 15 residues. Germline assignment: CDR1 MGHRA and CDR2 YSYEKL. The CDR3 DNA reads TGCGCCAGCAGCCAAGATAGGGGGAACACCGGGGAGCTGTTTTTT. It yields the protein CASSQDRGNTGELFF.

The rearrangement uses TRBV6-5 and TRBJ2-7; 7 bases are shared with TRBD2. CDR3 length equals 13 residues. V gave up 4 bases and J gave up 1 base; unmatched junction bases: 1. Looked up from germline, CDR1 is MNHEY and CDR2 is SVGAGI. The CDR3 nucleotides are TGTGCCAGCAGTTCTAGCGGTTCCTACGAGCAGTACTTC. Translating it yields CASSSSGSYEQYF.

This sequence joins TRBV9 and TRBJ2-7, with 7 positions matching TRBD2. Germline lookup yields CDR1 SGDLS and CDR2 YYNGEE. This CDR3 is 15 amino acids long. V lost 4 bases, J lost 3 bases, and 10 bases stayed unmatched. The CDR3 protein is CASSIRPSGDYEQYF. CDR3 in DNA: TGTGCCAGCAGCATACGACCTAGCGGAGACTACGAGCAGTACTTC.

The rearrangement uses TRBV14 and TRBJ1-2; 7 bases match TRBD1. V gave up 3 bases and J gave up 8 bases; unmatched junction bases: 3. In germline, CDR1 is SGHDN, CDR2 FVKESK. This CDR3 has 12 residues. CDR3 protein: CASSQTGWGYTF. CDR3 DNA: TGTGCCAGCAGCCAGACAGGGTGGGGCTACACCTTC.

V and J are TRBV6-5 and TRBJ2-5, with D possibly being TRBD1 (5 bases). Germline CDR1 reads MNHEY; CDR2 reads SVGAGI. This CDR3 is built from 13 residues. Trimming took 2 bases from V and 7 from J, leaving 11 bases between them. The CDR3 loop is CASSYGRVGTQYF. As DNA, the CDR3 is TGTGCCAGCAGTTACGGCAGGGTGGGGACCCAGTACTTC.

The chain has TRBV27 and TRBJ2-7, with TRBD1 matching over 9 bases. The CDR3 sequence is 17 residues long. Germline V gene data show CDR1 as MNHEY and CDR2 as SMNVEV (reference sequence). With 4 bases clipped from V and 2 bases from J, the junction kept 12 bases outside the gene matches. The CDR3 DNA reads as TGTGCCAGCAGTTCCTACCGTTTAGGACAGGGGACCTACGAGCAGTACTTC. Translated, it gives CASSSYRLGQGTYEQYF.

V usage is TRBV28 and J usage is TRBJ1-3; 8 bases line up with TRBD1. The V segment lost 5 bases and the J segment 2 bases; nucleotides outside the gene matches: 11. The CDR3 is 17 residues long. Germline CDR1 is MDHEN and CDR2 is SYDVKM. CDR3 amino acids: CASSVPRQGFAGNTIYF. CDR3 sequence (DNA): TGTGCCAGCAGTGTGCCACGACAGGGGTTCGCTGGAAACACCATATATTTT. Full variable domain (remainder filled in from reference TRBV28 and TRBJ1-3): DVKVTQSSRYLVKRTGEKVFLECVQDMDHENMFWYRQDPGLGLRLIYFSYDVKMKEKGDIPEGYSVSREKKERFSLILESASTNQTSMYLCASSVPRQGFAGNTIYFGEGSWLTVV.

The V gene is TRBV7-3, the J gene TRBJ2-7; D ambiguous. Looked up from germline, CDR1 is SGHTA and CDR2 is FQGTGA. This CDR3 region has 12 residues. V was shortened by 4 bases and J by 7 bases, with 11 bases between the two germline ends. CDR3 in amino acids: CASSSEDGEQYF. CDR3 coding DNA: TGTGCCAGCAGCTCCGAGGACGGGGAGCAGTACTTC. Full variable domain (outside the CDR3, taken from reference TRBV7-3 and TRBJ2-7): GAGVSQTPSNKVTEKGKYVELRCDPISGHTALYWYRQSLGQGPEFLIYFQGTGAADDSGLPNDRFFAVRPEGSVSTLKIQRTERGDSAVYLCASSSEDGEQYFGPGTRLTVT.

Comment on this clone: The junction and the germline gene differ at one end; a read error may be behind it. The V gene is TRBV6-1, the J gene TRBJ2-2; weak D call: TRBD2 (5 bases). This CDR3 contains 22 residues. CDR1 is MNHNS, CDR2 SASEGT, per germline. In DNA form, the CDR3 reads TGTGCCAGCACTGAAACCCAGCTCGAGTGGAGGTTTAATTGGACGAACACCGGGGAGCTGTTTTTT. Its protein product is CASTETQLEWRFNWTNTGELFF.

The chain couples TRBV30 to TRBJ1-1; D is possibly TRBD1 (5 bases). The CDR3 is 14 residues long. Trimming cost V 2 bases and J 1 base, with 11 bases left between them. The germline CDR1 and CDR2 sequences are GTSNPN and SVGIG (reference sequence). This CDR3 reads CAWSTEQENTEAFF. CDR3 DNA: TGTGCCTGGAGTACAGAACAGGAGAACACTGAAGCTTTCTTT.